This T cell receptor beta chain was retrieved from a study of cytomegalovirus exposure and HLA in healthy donors. Whole-study findings and limits: Most TCRs appeared rarely, but some public TCRs recurred in many donors.

Vbeta (60) and Jbeta (13) primers were used in the PCR. Only in-frame clones appear in the TCRdb table, and some are missing; sequencing was by immunoSEQ multiplex PCR. The data contain around 150,000 clones, over 80% of them singletons. Deletions cut 5 bases from V and 3 bases from J, with 12 bases between. Per germline, CDR1 SGHNT and CDR2 YENEEA. The CDR3 length is 14 residues. About this clone: Its antigen remains unknown.

Sequenced input: PBMCs. This chain connects TRBV11-3 to TRBJ2-3; D is possibly TRBD1 (6 bases). The origin of this receptor is a man aged 45-65 years in good health and CMV-seropositive. For the CDR3, the DNA is TGTGCCAGCAGCCAGAACAGGGAAACAGATACGCAGTATTTT. This sequence encodes CASSQNRETDTQYF.